This T cell receptor (beta chain) is drawn from a study of T cell changes during pregnancy in multiple sclerosis. The method was immunoSEQ multiplex PCR; TCRdb's version includes in-frame clones alone and lacks a portion of them. The table has tens of thousands of clones, about 90% seen once. The V and J ends lost 4 bases and 2 bases respectively, with 19 bases between them. Germline V gene data show CDR1 as SGDLS and CDR2 as YYNGEE. The CDR3 runs 17 residues. This TCR derives from a female donor with multiple sclerosis, enrolled in a pregnancy study. The sample here was CD4+ T cells from peripheral blood mononuclear cells, taken after pregnancy. This chain uses TRBV9 with TRBJ2-1; D possibly corresponds to TRBD1 (5 bases). Here the CDR3 reads CASSSHGPTGPYNEQFF. In nucleotides, the CDR3 is TGTGCCAGCAGCTCCCACGGGCCCACAGGACCCTACAATGAGCAGTTCTTC.